This T cell receptor (beta chain) was sequenced during a study of CD8+ T cells in alopecia areata. Whole-study context: Severity scoring for treated patients was based on the percentage of affected scalp area.

In the case of this clone: Its antigen remains unidentified. Other nucleotide sequences from this sample produce the same CDR3.

Noted treatment: oral pan-JAK inhibitor, 5-10 mg twice daily. Study results and limitations: Expanded CD8+ clones among the top 100, and scalp clonality, were significantly decreased by tofacitinib. Researchers report lesional scalp, most notably alopecia totalis/universalis, outstripped normal scalp in clonality. Sequences from scalp samples also cover resident alphabeta T cells of normal skin.

V shed 1 base and J shed 4 bases, with 1 base lying between them. This CDR3 comprises 11 residues. Germline assignment: CDR1 MNHEY and CDR2 SVGAGI. Extracted RNA was reverse transcribed, and the resulting cDNA served as sequencing template. Repertoires were generated with immunoSEQ multiplex PCR, while TCRdb's copy carries only in-frame clones and drops some. The table has 200,000 to 250,000 clones, less than 45% seen once. Sequencing was performed on CD4+ T cells sorted from blood, taken at approximately week 36, from a patient treated with tofacitinib. The clonotype originates from a human donor with alopecia areata. V usage is TRBV6-5 and J usage is TRBJ2-5; D is uncertain. In nucleotides, the CDR3 is TGTGCCAGCAGTTACTTAGAGACCCAGTACTTC. This sequence encodes CASSYLETQYF.